These 23 T cell receptor beta chains were sequenced from one sample in a study of blood T cell repertoires in COVID-19. Generated by immunoSEQ multiplex PCR, the TCRdb table keeps only in-frame clones and is missing some. The sample records around 75,000 clones, 88% being singletons. Material for sequencing was peripheral blood. These TCRs come from a human donor in a cohort sampled during active COVID-19.

V is TRBV9 and J is TRBJ1-1; D may be TRBD1 (6 bases). The CDR3 totals 14 residues. V was cut by 2 bases and J by 6 bases, with 14 bases left in between. Per the germline V gene, CDR1 is SGDLS and CDR2 is YYNGEE. The CDR3 sequence is CASSVGGGRAEAFF. As DNA, the CDR3 is TGTGCCAGCAGCGTCGGCGGGGGGCGCGCTGAAGCTTTCTTT.

The chain has TRBV19 and TRBJ2-1, with no clear D. The V gene's germline CDR1 is LNHDA and CDR2 SQIVND (reference sequence). V was clipped by 3 bases and J by 7 bases, with 7 bases between them. This CDR3 has 12 amino acids. As DNA, the CDR3 is TGTGCCAGTAGTATTCGGTGGAATGAGCAGTTCTTC. Its translation: CASSIRWNEQFF.

The chain has TRBV6-4 and TRBJ1-2, with 10 bases aligning to TRBD1. This CDR3 spans 15 amino acids. CDR1 is MRHNA and CDR2 is SNTAGT in the germline V gene. With 0 bases clipped from V and 4 bases from J, the junction kept 2 bases outside the gene matches. CDR3 sequence (DNA): TGTGCCAGCAGTGACTCGACAGGGGGCTTCTATGGCTACACCTTC. It is translated as CASSDSTGGFYGYTF.

This chain uses TRBV10-3 with TRBJ2-5; D is perhaps TRBD1 (7 bases). Trimming took off 4 bases at V and 4 bases at J, with 10 bases between the two ends. This CDR3 has 13 amino acids. Germline loops: CDR1 ENHRY, CDR2 SYGVKD. The CDR3 reads CAISGQGGETQYF. The CDR3 coding sequence is TGTGCCATCAGTGGACAGGGAGGAGAGACCCAGTACTTC.

CDR3 coding DNA: TGTGCCAGCAGTTACGAATTTACAGGGTCGGAGACCCAGTACTTC. It encodes CASSYEFTGSETQYF. The V gene is TRBV6-5, the J gene TRBJ2-5, with a weak D call TRBD1 (6 bases). Trimming took off 2 bases at V and 5 bases at J, with 15 bases between the two ends. The CDR3 is 15 amino acids. The V gene's germline CDR1 is MNHEY and CDR2 SVGAGI.

The chain carries TRBV7-2 and TRBJ2-1; unclear D gene. This CDR3 has 14 residues. Germline V lookup: CDR1 SGHTA, CDR2 FQGNSA. Trimming took 5 bases from V and 0 from J, leaving 8 bases between them. CDR3: CASSLYSSYNEQFF. CDR3 in DNA: TGTGCCAGCAGCCTGTATAGCTCCTACAATGAGCAGTTCTTC.

The rearrangement uses TRBV29-1 and TRBJ2-1, with 7 bases fitting TRBD2. Germline trimming cut 2 bases from V and 7 bases from J; bases unmatched to any gene: 11. This CDR3 is 15 amino acids long. Germline values: CDR1 SQVTM, CDR2 ANQGSEA. This CDR3 reads CSVEKTRESVNEQFF. In DNA, the CDR3 is TGCAGCGTTGAAAAGACGCGGGAGAGCGTAAATGAGCAGTTCTTC.

A single count supports this clone. V usage is TRBV13 and J usage is TRBJ2-5, with 8 bases that match TRBD2. Germline CDR1 reads PRHDT; CDR2 reads FYEKMQ (reference sequence). The CDR3 is made up of 16 amino acids. J was trimmed by 1 base and V by 5 bases; bases with no gene match: 9. The CDR3 DNA reads TGTGCCAGCAGCAAGCAAGCGGGAGCGCGCCAAGAGACCCAGTACTTC. Protein sequence: CASSKQAGARQETQYF.

The chain joins TRBV25-1 to TRBJ1-5; D is undetermined. Germline assignment: CDR1 MGHDK and CDR2 SYGVNS. CDR3 length: 14 residues. Trimming took off 6 bases at V and 0 bases at J, with 9 bases between the two ends. DNA of the CDR3: TGTGCCAGCAGCTTCAGCGATAGCAATCAGCCCCAGCATTTT. Protein sequence: CASSFSDSNQPQHF. The complete variable domain, with remaining parts taken from reference TRBV25-1 and TRBJ1-5, reads EADIYQTPRYLVIGTGKKITLECSQTMGHDKMYWYQQDPGMELHLIHYSYGVNSTEKGDLSSESTVSRIRTEHFPLTLESARPSHTSQYLCASSFSDSNQPQHFGDGTRLSIL.

The rearrangement uses TRBV19 and TRBJ2-7; possible D gene TRBD1, 5 bases. Trimming removed 4 bases from V and 4 bases from J, with 14 bases in between. The CDR3 is made up of 14 amino acids. Germline assignment: CDR1 LNHDA and CDR2 SQIVND (reference sequence). For the CDR3, the DNA is TGTGCCAGTAGTAACCCCCCAGGGCGGTACGAGCAGTACTTC. Translated, it gives CASSNPPGRYEQYF. Drawing the rest from reference TRBV19 and TRBJ2-7, the complete variable domain is DGGITQSPKYLFRKEGQNVTLSCEQNLNHDAMYWYRQDPGQGLRLIYYSQIVNDFQKGDIAEGYSVSREKKESFPLTVTSAQKNPTAFYLCASSNPPGRYEQYFGPGTRLTVT.

V usage is TRBV29-1 and J usage is TRBJ1-2; 7 bases match TRBD1. The CDR3 consists of 14 residues. V trimming: 4 bases; J trimming: 4 bases; junction bases outside the gene matches: 9. Germline V gene lookup returns CDR1 SQVTM and CDR2 ANQGSEA. The chain's CDR3 is CSVAALDRLYGYTF. The CDR3 DNA reads as TGCAGCGTTGCGGCCCTGGACAGGCTCTATGGCTACACCTTC. The whole variable domain, filled in from reference TRBV29-1 and TRBJ1-2, reads SAVISQKPSRDICQRGTSLTIQCQVDSQVTMMFWYRQQPGQSLTLIATANQGSEATYESGFVIDKFPISRPNLTFSTLTVSNMSPEDSSIYLCSVAALDRLYGYTFGSGTRLTVV.

This sequence joins TRBV7-3 and TRBJ2-1; 7 bases fit TRBD2. After removal of 2 bases from V and 5 bases from J, the junction contained 6 bases not matched to a gene. In germline, CDR1 is SGHTA, CDR2 FQGTGA. This CDR3 has 15 amino acids. CDR3 amino acids: CASSLDRGSHNEQFF. DNA of the CDR3: TGTGCCAGCAGCTTAGATCGCGGGAGCCACAATGAGCAGTTCTTC.

The rearrangement joins TRBV6-5 to TRBJ1-1; 7 bases align to TRBD1. Trimming removed 6 bases from V and 4 bases from J; junction bases left unmatched: 8. CDR3 length: 14 amino acids. Germline values: CDR1 MNHEY, CDR2 SVGAGI. For the CDR3, the DNA is TGTGCCAGCAGGCAGACAGGGTTGTCCACTGAAGCTTTCTTT. Protein sequence: CASRQTGLSTEAFF.

The chain has TRBV5-1 and TRBJ1-6; TRBD1 matches 8 bases. Germline V lookup: CDR1 SGHRS, CDR2 YFSETQ. This CDR3 is built from 14 residues. V shed 2 bases, J shed 8 bases, and the junction held 3 bases outside the gene matches. As DNA, the CDR3 is TGCGCCAGCAGCTTCACAGGGGGTGATTCACCCCTCCACTTT. Amino acids: CASSFTGGDSPLHF.

The chain combines TRBV4-1 with TRBJ2-2; 7 bases match TRBD1. In germline, CDR1 is MGHRA, CDR2 YSYEKL. Losses at the gene ends were 1 base for V and 1 base for J; bases not matched to a gene: 0. The CDR3 covers 15 residues. In nucleotides, the CDR3 is TGCGCCAGCAGCCAAGGGACAGGGAACACCGGGGAGCTGTTTTTT. Its protein product is CASSQGTGNTGELFF.

The chain employs TRBV5-1 and TRBJ1-3, with D perhaps matching TRBD1 (5 bases). Germline V lookup: CDR1 SGHRS, CDR2 YFSETQ. The CDR3 runs to 14 residues. V lost 7 bases to trimming and J lost 2 bases, with 13 bases between them. CDR3 sequence: CASRGGAAGNTIYF. CDR3 coding DNA: TGCGCCAGCCGCGGGGGAGCGGCTGGAAACACCATATATTTT.

The chain couples TRBV6-1 to TRBJ2-3; tentatively, D is TRBD2 (6 bases). This CDR3 has 16 residues. Deletions cut 0 bases from V and 4 bases from J, with 14 bases between. From germline, CDR1 is MNHNS and CDR2 SASEGT. The CDR3 reads CASSEAGPGGADTQYF. As DNA, the CDR3 is TGTGCCAGCAGTGAAGCAGGGCCCGGAGGGGCAGATACGCAGTATTTT.

The chain is built from TRBV3-1 (or the pseudogene TRBV3-2) and TRBJ2-7; perhaps TRBD2 as D (6 bases). V shed 1 base and J shed 2 bases, with 6 bases lying between them. The CDR3 runs to 13 residues. The germline V gene has CDR1 LGHDT and CDR2 YNNKEL (reference sequence). The DNA for the CDR3 is TGTGCCAGCAGCCAAGGCGGGGCCTACGAGCAGTACTTC. Translating it yields CASSQGGAYEQYF.

The chain carries TRBV7-6 and TRBJ1-4, with D perhaps TRBD1 (6 bases). This CDR3 contains 17 residues. V was pared by 2 bases and J by 4 bases, with 17 bases between. The V gene's germline CDR1 is SGHVS and CDR2 FNYEAQ. CDR3 in amino acids: CASSLRGGRGDNEKLFF. The CDR3 coding sequence is TGTGCCAGCAGCTTAAGGGGGGGGCGAGGAGATAATGAAAAACTGTTTTTT.

The V call is TRBV7-2, the J call TRBJ2-3, with 9 bases aligning to TRBD2. Trimming cost V 4 bases and J 5 bases; bases outside gene matches: 10. Germline V gene data show CDR1 as SGHTA and CDR2 as FQGNSA. The CDR3 consists of 16 residues. The CDR3 sequence: CASSSKSLAGQDTQYF. CDR3 in DNA: TGTGCCAGCAGCTCAAAATCCCTAGCGGGGCAAGATACGCAGTATTTT.

V and J are TRBV3-1 (or the pseudogene TRBV3-2) and TRBJ2-1, with TRBD2 matching 7 bases. CDR1 and CDR2 (germline): LGHDT, YNNKEL (reference sequence). Trimming took 3 bases from V and 15 from J; bases not matched to a gene: 5. The CDR3 loop spans 11 amino acids. The chain's CDR3 is CASSQGTMLFF. The CDR3 nucleotides are TGTGCCAGCAGCCAGGGGACTATGCTGTTCTTC.

This clone was found once. The chain combines TRBV10-3 with TRBJ2-7; D unresolved. Trimming took 10 bases from V and 2 from J, leaving 15 bases between them. The germline V gene encodes CDR1 ENHRY and CDR2 SYGVKD. This CDR3 has 13 amino acids. The CDR3 loop reads CATYNVQAYEQYF. DNA of the CDR3: TGTGCCACCTACAATGTCCAGGCCTACGAGCAGTACTTC.

The V gene is TRBV12-3 or TRBV12-4, the J gene TRBJ2-5, with 7 bases identical to TRBD2. This CDR3 is 12 amino acids long. V was pared by 9 bases and J by 5 bases, with 6 bases of the junction left unmatched. CDR3 nucleotides: TGTGCCAGTCGGGGGGTGGTGGAGACCCAGTACTTC. Translating gives CASRGVVETQYF.